The present TCR beta chain was sequenced within a study of blood T cell repertoires in COVID-19. At the level of the study: Samples of COVID-19 (acute and convalescent) were obtained from the United States, Italy and Spain.

In the authors' workflow: Reference gene primer amplification in the assay estimated nucleated cell counts. The repertoire was sequenced with immunoSEQ multiplex PCR; TCRdb's copy has only in-frame clones and lacks some. For V, J and clone size, that table is used; D and trimming come from the DNA. This table holds 250,000 to 350,000 clones, 88% found once. Enrolled during active infection, Seattle patients were then followed longitudinally. The V end lost 7 bases, the J end lost 1 base, and 18 bases lay between the germline ends. The CDR3 length is 16 residues. Germline CDR1 MNHNS, CDR2 SASEGT. This sequence was found in a woman aged 30 to 39 with COVID-19, enrolled during active disease. Sequenced input: peripheral blood. This sequence joins TRBV6-1 and TRBJ2-3; D perhaps matches TRBD2 (6 bases). The chain's CDR3 is CASTDGGTTGTDTQYF. Written as DNA, the CDR3 is TGTGCCAGCACTGACGGCGGGACGACCGGCACAGATACGCAGTATTTT.